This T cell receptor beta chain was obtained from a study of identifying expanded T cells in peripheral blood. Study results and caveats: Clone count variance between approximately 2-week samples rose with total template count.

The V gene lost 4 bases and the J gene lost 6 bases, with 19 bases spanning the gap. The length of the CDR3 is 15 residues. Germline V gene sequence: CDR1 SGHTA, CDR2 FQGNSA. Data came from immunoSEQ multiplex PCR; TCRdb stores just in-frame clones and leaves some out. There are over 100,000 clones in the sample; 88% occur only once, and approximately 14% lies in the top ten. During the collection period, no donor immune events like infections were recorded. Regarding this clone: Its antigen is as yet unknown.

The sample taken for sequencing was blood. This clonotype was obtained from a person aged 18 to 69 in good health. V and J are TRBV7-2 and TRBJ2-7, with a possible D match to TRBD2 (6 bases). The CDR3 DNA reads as TGTGCCAGCAGCTCACAGGACTATGCGGAATTCGAGCAGTACTTC. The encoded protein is CASSSQDYAEFEQYF. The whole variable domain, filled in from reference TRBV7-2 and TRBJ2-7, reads GAGVSQSPSNKVTEKGKDVELRCDPISGHTALYWYRQSLGQGLEFLIYFQGNSAPDKSGLPSDRFSAERTGGSVSTLTIQRTQQEDSAVYLCASSSQDYAEFEQYFGPGTRLTVT.